This entry features one T cell receptor (beta chain) sequence. Its antigen is not identified. The data derive from a study of cytotoxic CD8 clonotypes in ibrutinib-treated CLL. Sequenced by immunoSEQ multiplex PCR; TCRdb stores in-frame clones only, minus some. Among 200,000 to 250,000 clones listed, roughly 73% were seen once. With cryopreserved PBMCs as the source, roughly 2 micrograms of genomic DNA went to TCR beta libraries. Germline CDR1 and CDR2: SGHDN and FVKESK. Trimming left V 1 base short and J 2 bases short, with 6 bases between. The CDR3 runs to 15 residues. Study-wide findings and caveats: Clonality showed a rise at ibrutinib response that reversed toward baseline at progression.

This specimen consisted of PBMCs, obtained after 12 months of ibrutinib treatment. The TCR sequence derives from a human donor with chronic lymphocytic leukemia. The rearrangement links TRBV14 to TRBJ2-6; D is perhaps TRBD2 (5 bases). The CDR3 region is CASSQAGAGANVLTF. The DNA of the CDR3 is TGTGCCAGCAGCCAAGCCGGGGCTGGGGCCAACGTCCTGACTTTC.